The 15 T cell receptor beta chains below were found in one sample sequenced in a study of T cells in Graves' hyperthyroidism and ophthalmopathy. Amplification of TCR beta CDR3 regions used RNA as the template. The study used the HTBI primer set for a first-round RT-PCR of the TCR CDR3. TCRdb re-analysed the multiplex PCR reads in MiXCR, keeping a single row per CDR3 protein. In the table there are 75,000 to 100,000 distinct CDR3 sequences, under 65% of which are singletons. Material: blood. The origin of the receptors is a woman in her thirties or forties with Graves' hyperthyroidism.

Turning to this clonotype: A read error may explain this, as a much larger clone is one base away. This rearrangement joins TRBV15 to TRBJ1-4; the D gene is possibly TRBD1 (6 bases). The germline CDR1 and CDR2 sequences are LNHNV and YYDKDF (reference sequence). The CDR3 extends over 13 amino acids. CDR3 nucleotide sequence: TGTGTCACTAACCAGGGGCTTCATGAAAAACTGTTTTTT. Translating gives CVTNQGLHEKLFF.

The chain uses TRBV12-3 or TRBV12-4 and TRBJ2-2; weak D call: TRBD1 (6 bases). Trimming left V 6 bases short and J 8 bases short, with 16 bases between. The CDR3 has 14 amino acids. This CDR3 reads CASRQGGEGGELFF. The CDR3 DNA is TGTGCCAGCAGACAAGGGGGAGAGGGTGGGGAGCTGTTTTTT.

This clonotype has at least ten counts. V and J are TRBV9 and TRBJ1-4; D possibly corresponds to TRBD1 (6 bases). V shed 4 bases and J shed 0 bases, with 10 bases lying between them. Germline V lookup: CDR1 SGDLS, CDR2 YYNGEE. There are 15 residues in the CDR3. The CDR3: CASSPDSSTNEKLFF. The CDR3 nucleotides are TGTGCCAGCAGCCCGGACAGTTCAACTAATGAAAAACTGTTTTTT.

In regard to this clonotype: A read error may account for a junction end that differs from germline. The rearrangement uses TRBV12-3 or TRBV12-4 and TRBJ1-2; possibly TRBD1 for D (6 bases). The CDR3 extends over 16 amino acids. CDR3 sequence (DNA): TGTGCCAACAGTTTCAACCCTACGACAGGACGGCATGGCTACACCTTC. Protein product: CANSFNPTTGRHGYTF.

This chain uses TRBV20-1 with TRBJ2-6, with D perhaps assigned TRBD1 or TRBD2 (5 bases each). The CDR3 sequence is 12 residues long. In germline, CDR1 is DFQATT, CDR2 SNEGSKA (reference sequence). This CDR3 is CRGRTGANVLTF. The DNA for the CDR3 is TGCAGGGGACGGACAGGGGCCAACGTCCTGACTTTC.

As regards this clonotype: This could be a read error, since a much larger clone is one nucleotide away. The CDR3 DNA reads TGTGCCAGCTCACGGCAGGATCTGGAAGCTTTCTTT. This encodes CASSRQDLEAFF. V is TRBV5-4 and J is TRBJ1-1; D unclear. Per germline, CDR1 SGHNT and CDR2 YYREEE (reference sequence). This CDR3 is built from 12 residues. V lost 7 bases and J 8 bases, leaving 15 bases between the germline ends.

Ten or more counts support this clonotype. This chain joins TRBV25-1 and TRBJ1-1, with TRBD1 matching 7 bases. Germline loops: CDR1 MGHDK, CDR2 SYGVNS. J lost 4 bases, V lost 4 bases, and 3 bases had no gene match. The CDR3 covers 13 residues. Here the CDR3 reads CASSVTGFTEAFF. The DNA for the CDR3 is TGTGCCAGCAGTGTGACAGGGTTCACTGAAGCTTTCTTT.

This clonotype was detected a few times. The chain employs TRBV4-3 and TRBJ2-3; 8 bases align to TRBD2. CDR3 length equals 17 residues. CDR1 is LGHNA, CDR2 YSLEER, per germline. The junction had 12 bases not matched to a gene; V was cut back by 1 base and J by 6 bases. The CDR3 region is CASSQVPSGRTRDTQYF. CDR3 in DNA: TGCGCCAGCAGCCAAGTACCTAGCGGGCGGACCCGGGATACGCAGTATTTT.

This clonotype was seen a handful of times. The junction and the germline gene differ at one end; a read error may be behind it. J is TRBJ1-3 and V is TRBV7-9; D uncertain. Germline CDR1 is SEHNR and CDR2 is FQNEAQ (reference sequence). There are 16 residues in the CDR3. The CDR3 reads CASSQAGPSSGNTIYF. The CDR3 DNA reads as TGCGCCAGCAGCCAAGCCGGACCGAGCTCTGGAAACACCATATATTTT.

This clonotype was counted once. This chain joins TRBV7-2 and TRBJ1-4; D is perhaps TRBD1 (6 bases). The CDR3 sequence is 16 residues long. Germline lookup yields CDR1 SGHTA and CDR2 FQGNSA. V lost 3 bases and J lost 5, with 16 bases in between. CDR3 protein: CASSFGSGGGNEKLFF. CDR3 sequence (DNA): TGTGCCAGCAGCTTCGGGTCCGGGGGCGGGAATGAAAAACTGTTTTTT.

The V and J genes are TRBV29-1 and TRBJ2-5; D ambiguous. CDR3 size: 12 residues. Germline loops: CDR1 SQVTM, CDR2 ANQGSEA. V dropped 8 bases and J dropped 4 bases, with 14 bases sitting between them. CDR3: CSSYKVGETQYF. The CDR3 bases are TGCAGCTCCTACAAGGTTGGAGAGACCCAGTACTTC.

This clonotype was counted ten times or more. This CDR3 reads CASSLGGLLNYGYTF. CDR3 sequence (DNA): TGCGCCAGCAGCTTGGGAGGACTCCTTAACTATGGCTACACCTTC. This chain joins TRBV5-1 and TRBJ1-2; D call uncertain. Per germline, CDR1 SGHRS and CDR2 YFSETQ. The V end lost 0 bases, the J end lost 1 base, and 10 bases lay between the germline ends. The CDR3 length is 15 residues.

The V and J genes are TRBV13 and TRBJ1-6, with 7 bases matching TRBD1. Germline loops: CDR1 PRHDT, CDR2 FYEKMQ (reference sequence). V was clipped by 5 bases and J by 4 bases; unmatched bases: 5. This CDR3 comprises 15 residues. The CDR3 DNA follows: TGTGCCAGCAGCACCGCGACAGGGTATAATTCACCCCTCCACTTT. Its protein product is CASSTATGYNSPLHF.

In its sample, this clonotype was seen many times. The rearrangement joins TRBV20-1 to TRBJ1-3; D is ambiguous. The V gene's germline CDR1 is DFQATT and CDR2 SNEGSKA (reference sequence). This CDR3 has 14 residues. Between the trimmed V and J ends, which lost 3 bases and 1 base, there was a span of 10 bases. CDR3 sequence: CSASSRISGNTIYF. CDR3 nucleotides: TGCAGTGCTAGTTCTCGCATTTCTGGAAACACCATATATTTT.

There are a few counts of this clonotype. This chain joins TRBV6-5 and TRBJ2-7; D is uncertain. CDR3 size: 13 residues. The germline V gene has CDR1 MNHEY and CDR2 SVGAGI. Trimming pared 2 bases from V and 4 bases from J, leaving 9 bases between. The CDR3 region is CASSYRQFYEQYF. Here the CDR3 DNA reads TGTGCCAGCAGTTACCGGCAGTTTTACGAGCAGTACTTC.